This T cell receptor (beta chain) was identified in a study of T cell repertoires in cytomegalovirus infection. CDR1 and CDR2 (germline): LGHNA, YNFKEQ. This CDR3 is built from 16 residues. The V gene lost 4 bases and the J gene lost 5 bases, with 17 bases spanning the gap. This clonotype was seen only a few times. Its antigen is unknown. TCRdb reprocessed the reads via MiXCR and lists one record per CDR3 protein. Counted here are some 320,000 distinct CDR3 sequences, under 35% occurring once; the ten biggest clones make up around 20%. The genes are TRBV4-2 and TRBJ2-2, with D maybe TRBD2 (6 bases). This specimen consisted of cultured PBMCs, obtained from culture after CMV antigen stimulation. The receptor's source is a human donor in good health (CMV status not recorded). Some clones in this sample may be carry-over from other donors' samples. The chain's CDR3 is CASSPLAESGTGELFF. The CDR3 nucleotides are TGTGCCAGCAGCCCCTTAGCGGAGTCGGGGACCGGGGAGCTGTTTTTT.